These 32 T cell receptor beta chains originate from one sample sequenced in a study of control samples from healthy donors and cancer patients. TCRdb's table, derived via immunoSEQ multiplex PCR, lists solely in-frame clones and lacks some. Here the sample spans about 160,000 clones, about 93% being singletons. The material sequenced was blood. The receptor set was obtained from a woman younger than 45 in good health.

The chain combines TRBV7-9 with TRBJ2-5; D remains unclear. This CDR3 has 13 residues. Germline V CDR1 and CDR2: SEHNR, FQNEAQ (reference sequence). With 4 bases removed from V and 2 bases from J, the gap between germline ends came to 8 bases. CDR3 DNA: TGTGCCAGCAGCTCGACGGCACAAGAGACCCAGTACTTC. Its protein product is CASSSTAQETQYF.

V is TRBV27 and J is TRBJ1-2, with 8 nucleotides matching TRBD1. With V trimmed by 5 bases and J by 6 bases, 5 bases remained unmatched. The CDR3 extends over 13 amino acids. Germline CDR1 MNHEY, CDR2 SMNVEV (reference sequence). The DNA for the CDR3 is TGTGCCAGCAGTCCACGACAGGGGCATGGCTACACCTTC. This gives the protein CASSPRQGHGYTF.

The genes are TRBV27 and TRBJ2-1; TRBD1 might be the D (6 bases). There are 12 residues in the CDR3. Germline V gene lookup returns CDR1 MNHEY and CDR2 SMNVEV (reference sequence). Deletions cut 6 bases from V and 7 bases from J, with 10 bases between. CDR3 bases: TGTGCCAGCAGCGCAGGGGAGAATGAGCAGTTCTTC. Translated, it gives CASSAGENEQFF.

The chain uses TRBV27 and TRBJ1-2, with a possible D match to TRBD1 (5 bases). From germline, CDR1 is MNHEY and CDR2 SMNVEV (reference sequence). V was shortened by 6 bases and J by 6 bases, with 23 bases between the two germline ends. This CDR3 spans 16 amino acids. The CDR3 DNA sequence: TGTGCCAGCAGCTCCCGGGACGGAGTCCCGCTAGATGGCTACACCTTC. Its protein is CASSSRDGVPLDGYTF.

The chain carries TRBV27 and TRBJ2-3, with TRBD2 as a possible D gene (6 bases). The V end was cut by 5 bases, the J end by 3 bases, with 9 bases between. The CDR3 spans 13 residues. From germline, CDR1 is MNHEY and CDR2 SMNVEV (reference sequence). The CDR3, as DNA: TGTGCCAGCAGTCTAGCGCCTACAGATACGCAGTATTTT. Its translation is CASSLAPTDTQYF.

The CDR3 nucleotides are TGTGCCAGCAGCCCCCCCACCTTAGTTATACCTCTACGAGCAGTTTTCCAGTACTTC. Translation gives CASSPPTLVIPLRAVFQYF. This rearrangement joins TRBV21-1 to TRBJ2-7. TRBV21-1 has pseudogene status. The CDR3 spans 19 residues.

About this clone: Other DNA variants within this sample encode the same CDR3. V gene TRBV18 combines with J gene TRBJ1-6; D not certain. The germline V gene encodes CDR1 KGHSH and CDR2 LQKENI. V lost 6 bases and J 7 bases, leaving 10 bases between the germline ends. CDR3 length: 13 residues. The CDR3 loop is CASSLDWNSPLHF. CDR3 nucleotides: TGTGCCAGCTCCCTCGACTGGAATTCACCCCTCCACTTT.

This chain uses TRBV30 with TRBJ2-2; D is unresolved. The germline V gene encodes CDR1 GTSNPN and CDR2 SVGIG (reference sequence). V lost 4 bases to trimming and J lost 1 base, with 7 bases between them. This CDR3 has 13 amino acids. The CDR3 nucleotides read TGTGCCTGGACGGGCAGGAACACCGGGGAGCTGTTTTTT. Amino acid sequence: CAWTGRNTGELFF.

The chain links TRBV11-3 to TRBJ1-6; D is unresolved. Germline V CDR1 and CDR2: SGHNT, YENEEA. V was cut by 7 bases and J by 8 bases, with 9 bases left in between. This CDR3 contains 12 residues. This CDR3 is CASTTRDSPLHF. In DNA, the CDR3 is TGTGCCAGCACTACGAGGGATTCACCCCTCCACTTT. The whole variable domain, filled in from reference TRBV11-3 and TRBJ1-6, reads EAGVVQSPRYKIIEKKQPVAFWCNPISGHNTLYWYLQNLGQGPELLIRYENEEAVDDSQLPKDRFSAERLKGVDSTLKIQPAELGDSAVYLCASTTRDSPLHFGNGTRLTVT.

The gene calls are TRBV7-3 and TRBJ2-7; D possibly matches TRBD1 or TRBD2 (5 bases each). The CDR3 is made up of 15 amino acids. The V gene's germline CDR1 is SGHTA and CDR2 FQGTGA. V dropped 0 bases and J dropped 1 base, with 10 bases sitting between them. The CDR3 spells CASSLTRDPSYEQYF. CDR3 sequence (DNA): TGTGCCAGCAGCTTAACAAGGGACCCATCCTACGAGCAGTACTTC.

The genes are TRBV2 and TRBJ2-7; 7 positions match TRBD2. This CDR3 comprises 13 residues. Germline V gene data show CDR1 as SNHLY and CDR2 as FYNNEI. Trimming removed 8 bases from V and 2 bases from J; junction bases left unmatched: 6. CDR3 sequence (DNA): TGTGCCAGCGGGGGGGAGCCGACCTACGAGCAGTACTTC. It is translated as CASGGEPTYEQYF.

The gene calls are TRBV19 and TRBJ2-5, with D perhaps given as TRBD1 or TRBD2 (6 bases each). Per the germline V gene, CDR1 is LNHDA and CDR2 is SQIVND (reference sequence). The CDR3 is 14 residues long. V lost 3 bases and J 2 bases, leaving 10 bases between the germline ends. CDR3 in amino acids: CASSMWGAQETQYF. The CDR3, as DNA: TGTGCCAGTAGTATGTGGGGGGCACAAGAGACCCAGTACTTC.

This chain joins TRBV19 and TRBJ2-2; 7 bases align to TRBD2. The trim removed 2 bases at V and 6 bases at J, leaving 6 bases unmatched. Germline CDR1 LNHDA, CDR2 SQIVND (reference sequence). The CDR3 runs 15 residues. The CDR3 DNA sequence: TGTGCCAGTAGTATACGAGCGGGGAGGTCCGGGGAGCTGTTTTTT. The encoded protein is CASSIRAGRSGELFF.

The chain recombines TRBV6-6 with TRBJ1-3, with 8 positions matching TRBD1. The germline CDR1 and CDR2 sequences are MNHNY and SVGAGI (reference sequence). V lost 5 bases to trimming and J lost 0 bases; unmatched junction nucleotides: 6. The CDR3 contains 16 residues. CDR3 in DNA: TGTGCCAGCAGTCAGGGGACAGGTTCCTCTGGAAACACCATATATTTT. Protein product: CASSQGTGSSGNTIYF.

The V call is TRBV6-4, the J call TRBJ2-3; D perhaps matches TRBD2 (6 bases). V was pared by 0 bases and J by 0 bases, with 13 bases between. Per the germline V gene, CDR1 is MRHNA and CDR2 is SNTAGT. The CDR3 is 17 amino acids. The CDR3 nucleotides are TGTGCCAGCAGTGACTCGTCCCTAGCGACTAGCACAGATACGCAGTATTTT. Protein sequence: CASSDSSLATSTDTQYF.

This rearrangement joins TRBV12-3 or TRBV12-4 to TRBJ1-5; unclear D gene. Trimming stripped 3 bases from V and 4 bases from J, with 7 bases between. This CDR3 contains 13 residues. The chain's CDR3 is CASSLATNQPQHF. DNA for the CDR3: TGTGCCAGCAGTTTGGCAACGAATCAGCCCCAGCATTTT.

The rearrangement joins TRBV7-2 to TRBJ1-2; D uncertain. The germline gives CDR1 SGHTA, CDR2 FQGNSA. The CDR3 is 14 residues long. The germline V and J ends were trimmed by 4 bases and 0 bases, with 9 bases remaining between them. The CDR3 sequence is CASSSREANYGYTF. The CDR3 region has the DNA TGTGCCAGCAGCTCGCGTGAGGCTAACTATGGCTACACCTTC. Full variable domain (missing parts from reference TRBV7-2 and TRBJ1-2): GAGVSQSPSNKVTEKGKDVELRCDPISGHTALYWYRQSLGQGLEFLIYFQGNSAPDKSGLPSDRFSAERTGGSVSTLTIQRTQQEDSAVYLCASSSREANYGYTFGSGTRLTVV.

This clone was seen a single time. The rearrangement uses TRBV30 and TRBJ1-1; D is uncertain. This CDR3 has 13 amino acids. Germline V gene sequence: CDR1 GTSNPN, CDR2 SVGIG (reference sequence). The ends were cut back, 0 bases at V and 4 bases at J, with 9 bases in the middle. The CDR3 nucleotides read TGTGCCTGGAGTGTACGCCTGGCCACTGAAGCTTTCTTT. It codes for CAWSVRLATEAFF. The whole variable domain, remainder taken from reference TRBV30 and TRBJ1-1, is SQTIHQWPATLVQPVGSPLSLECTVEGTSNPNLYWYRQAAGRGLQLLFYSVGIGQISSEVPQNLSASRPQDRQFILSSKKLLLSDSGFYLCAWSVRLATEAFFGQGTRLTVV.

This chain connects TRBV28 to TRBJ1-5; D is ambiguous. Germline V gene data show CDR1 as MDHEN and CDR2 as SYDVKM. Trimming removed 2 bases at V and 4 bases at J, with 15 bases between. The CDR3 sequence is 16 residues long. CDR3 residues: CASSLGGRLLNQPQHF. CDR3 in DNA: TGTGCCAGCAGTTTAGGTGGACGCCTTTTGAATCAGCCCCAGCATTTT.

The chain employs TRBV2 and TRBJ2-5; TRBD2 aligns across 11 bases. The CDR3 totals 15 residues. The J segment lost 4 bases and the V segment lost 5 bases, leaving 6 bases of the junction unmatched. Germline V gene sequence: CDR1 SNHLY, CDR2 FYNNEI. CDR3 sequence reads: CASSKTSGIRETQYF. The CDR3, as DNA: TGTGCCAGCAGTAAGACTAGCGGGATCCGAGAGACCCAGTACTTC.

This sequence joins TRBV27 and TRBJ2-7; D not certain. CDR3 length equals 14 residues. Deletions cut 5 bases from V and 2 bases from J, with 13 bases between. The germline V gene encodes CDR1 MNHEY and CDR2 SMNVEV (reference sequence). This CDR3 is CASSKHPNAYEQYF. Written as DNA, the CDR3 is TGTGCCAGCAGTAAGCATCCAAATGCCTACGAGCAGTACTTC.

The chain joins TRBV5-8 to TRBJ1-1; D may be TRBD1 (5 bases). The V end lost 2 bases, the J end lost 4 bases, and 9 bases lay between the germline ends. The germline V gene has CDR1 SGHTS and CDR2 YDEGEE. CDR3 size: 13 residues. CDR3 amino acids: CASSFWGGTEAFF. In DNA, the CDR3 is TGTGCCAGCAGCTTTTGGGGGGGCACTGAAGCTTTCTTT.

The J gene is TRBJ2-2, the V gene TRBV24-1; D is ambiguous. Trimming stripped 4 bases from V and 6 bases from J, with 8 bases between. Germline CDR1 reads KGHDR; CDR2 reads SFDVKD. The length of the CDR3 is 13 residues. CDR3 in DNA: TGTGCCACCAGTGAACCCCTTCCCGGGGAGCTGTTTTTT. Its translation: CATSEPLPGELFF.

This chain joins TRBV10-1 and TRBJ2-3, with D tentatively TRBD2 (5 bases). V lost 5 bases and J 0 bases, leaving 9 bases between the germline ends. The CDR3 has 14 residues. Germline-derived CDR1 and CDR2 are WNHNN and SYGVQD (reference sequence). CDR3 protein: CASSRDRSTDTQYF. CDR3 DNA sequence: TGCGCCAGCAGTCGGGATAGGAGCACAGATACGCAGTATTTT.

J is TRBJ2-1 and V is TRBV10-3; D perhaps matches TRBD2 (5 bases). Germline lookup yields CDR1 ENHRY and CDR2 SYGVKD. With 8 bases removed from V and 5 bases from J, the gap between germline ends came to 19 bases. The length of the CDR3 is 15 residues. CDR3 residues: CAISPGSHKNNEQFF. CDR3 nucleotide sequence: TGTGCCATCTCCCCGGGGTCCCATAAGAACAATGAGCAGTTCTTC.

The rearrangement links TRBV19 to TRBJ1-2; D possibly corresponds to TRBD1 (5 bases). The CDR3 contains 13 residues. Germline V lookup: CDR1 LNHDA, CDR2 SQIVND (reference sequence). V gave up 6 bases and J gave up 5 bases, with 13 bases separating them. CDR3 sequence (DNA): TGTGCCAGTAGAAATCAGGGATCTTATGGCTACACCTTC. Protein sequence: CASRNQGSYGYTF.

The chain joins TRBV1 to TRBJ2-5; TRBD2, the D gene given by the table, was not confirmed from the DNA. TRBV1 is a recognized pseudogene. The CDR3 spans 16 residues. CDR3 region: CTSSQRSGRYQETQYF. The CDR3 DNA reads as TGCACCAGCAGCCAACGCAGCGGGAGGTACCAAGAGACCCAGTACTTC.

J is TRBJ2-7 and V is TRBV28, with 7 bases aligning to TRBD2. Germline CDR1 MDHEN, CDR2 SYDVKM. V was pared by 3 bases and J by 5 bases, with 7 bases of the junction left unmatched. The CDR3 sequence is 14 residues long. The CDR3 coding sequence is TGTGCCAGCAGTTTTAGCGGGCGTCCAGACGAGCAGTACTTC. It specifies CASSFSGRPDEQYF.

The genes are TRBV7-2 and TRBJ2-6; no reliable D call. This CDR3 is 14 amino acids long. Germline values: CDR1 SGHTA, CDR2 FQGNSA. The V end lost 5 bases, the J end lost 2 bases, and 7 bases lay between the germline ends. The CDR3 nucleotides are TGTGCCAGCAGCCTTTGGACTGGGGCCAACGTCCTGACTTTC. Translation gives CASSLWTGANVLTF.

The chain joins TRBV19 to TRBJ1-5; 11 bases map to TRBD1. The CDR3 is 14 residues long. Germline assignment: CDR1 LNHDA and CDR2 SQIVND (reference sequence). Losses at the gene ends were 6 bases for V and 6 bases for J; bases not matched to a gene: 4. This CDR3 is CASRRTGGPQPQHF. CDR3 nucleotides: TGTGCCAGTAGGCGGACAGGGGGCCCTCAGCCCCAGCATTTT.

The CDR3 reads CASRRDRQQETQYF. CDR3 coding DNA: TGCGCCAGCCGCCGGGACAGACAACAAGAGACCCAGTACTTC. The chain carries TRBV5-1 and TRBJ2-5; TRBD1 aligns across 7 bases. J was trimmed by 2 bases and V by 7 bases; bases with no gene match: 8. Per the germline V gene, CDR1 is SGHRS and CDR2 is YFSETQ. The CDR3 loop spans 14 amino acids.

The chain links TRBV15 to TRBJ1-1; 8 bases are shared with TRBD1. Losses at the gene ends were 0 bases for V and 5 bases for J; bases not matched to a gene: 11. The CDR3 has 17 residues. In germline, CDR1 is LNHNV, CDR2 YYDKDF (reference sequence). The CDR3: CATSREGRTGGGTEAFF. CDR3 DNA sequence: TGTGCCACCAGCAGAGAAGGTAGAACAGGGGGAGGTACTGAAGCTTTCTTT.